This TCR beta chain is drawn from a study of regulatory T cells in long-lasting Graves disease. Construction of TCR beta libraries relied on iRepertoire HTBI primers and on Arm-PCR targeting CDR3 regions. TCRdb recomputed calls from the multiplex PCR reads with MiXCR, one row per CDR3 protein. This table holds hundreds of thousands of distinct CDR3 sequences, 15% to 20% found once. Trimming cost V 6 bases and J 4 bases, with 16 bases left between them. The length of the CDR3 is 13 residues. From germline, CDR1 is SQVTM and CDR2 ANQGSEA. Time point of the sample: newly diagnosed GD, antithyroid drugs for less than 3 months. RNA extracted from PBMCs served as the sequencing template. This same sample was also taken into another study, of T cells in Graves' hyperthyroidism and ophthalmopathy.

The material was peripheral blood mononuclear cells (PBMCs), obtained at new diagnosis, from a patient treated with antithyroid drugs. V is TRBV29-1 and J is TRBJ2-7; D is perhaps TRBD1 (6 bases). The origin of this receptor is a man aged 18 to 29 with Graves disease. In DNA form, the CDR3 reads TGCAGCGTAAGGGGCATTACAGGGTACGAGCAGTACTTC. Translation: CSVRGITGYEQYF.